Listed here are 9 T cell receptor beta chains from one sample, sequenced in a study of T-cell memory formation after mild COVID-19. TCRdb re-derived calls from the 5' RACE reads in MiXCR, one entry per CDR3 protein. The profile shows around 110,000 distinct CDR3 sequences, roughly an eighth of them singletons. Sequenced input: PBMCs or a T cell subset sorted from them (not recorded which). The receptor source for this set is a man aged 18 to 30 who had mild COVID-19 (a few samples of this study predate the infection). Cell type and time point are not known.

The V gene is TRBV5-6, the J gene TRBJ2-1; D is ambiguous. V lost 2 bases and J 0 bases, leaving 9 bases between the germline ends. Germline CDR1 reads SGHDT; CDR2 reads YYEEEE. CDR3 length equals 15 residues. This CDR3 is CASSFGQSSYNEQFF. In DNA form, the CDR3 reads TGTGCCAGCAGCTTCGGTCAGAGCTCCTACAATGAGCAGTTCTTC.

This clonotype was detected a few times. V usage is TRBV28 and J usage is TRBJ1-2; 9 nucleotides match TRBD1. Germline values: CDR1 MDHEN, CDR2 SYDVKM. This CDR3 has 14 amino acids. The junction had 5 bases not matched to a gene; V was cut back by 3 bases and J by 6 bases. The CDR3 region has the DNA TGTGCCAGCAGTTTCGGCCGGACAGGGGATGGCTACACCTTC. It is translated as CASSFGRTGDGYTF.

The V call is TRBV18, the J call TRBJ1-3; D possibly corresponds to TRBD1 (6 bases). With 2 bases removed from V and 2 bases from J, the gap between germline ends came to 10 bases. CDR1 and CDR2 (germline): KGHSH, LQKENI. The CDR3 is made up of 15 amino acids. CDR3 region: CASSPGAGAGNTIYF. The CDR3 region has the DNA TGTGCCAGCTCACCAGGGGCAGGGGCTGGAAACACCATATATTTT.

The gene calls are TRBV2 and TRBJ2-3, with 10 bases lining up with TRBD2. Germline CDR1 is SNHLY and CDR2 is FYNNEI. V lost 5 bases, J lost 2 bases, and 4 bases stayed unmatched. The CDR3 runs to 15 residues. The CDR3 bases are TGTGCCAGCAGTTGGACTAGCGGATACACAGATACGCAGTATTTT. This gives the protein CASSWTSGYTDTQYF.

There are a few counts of this clonotype. The V call is TRBV28, the J call TRBJ2-5; D unresolved. Germline values: CDR1 MDHEN, CDR2 SYDVKM. The length of the CDR3 is 14 residues. Trimming pared 5 bases from V and 5 bases from J, leaving 15 bases between. For the CDR3, the DNA is TGTGCCAGCAGTCGAAGCCCCTTCGGGGAGACCCAGTACTTC. It yields the protein CASSRSPFGETQYF.

V gene TRBV12-3 or TRBV12-4 combines with J gene TRBJ1-3, with D unclear. The CDR3 length is 15 residues. V dropped 6 bases and J dropped 0 bases, with 12 bases sitting between them. CDR3 DNA sequence: TGTGCCAGCAGGTTGGACTCGAGCTCTGGAAACACCATATATTTT. Its protein product is CASRLDSSSGNTIYF.

This clonotype has ten or more counts. The V gene is TRBV7-3, the J gene TRBJ2-3; D may correspond to TRBD1 or TRBD2 (5 bases each). V dropped 2 bases and J dropped 3 bases, with 12 bases sitting between them. The CDR3 length is 15 residues. Germline V gene lookup returns CDR1 SGHTA and CDR2 FQGTGA. CDR3 in DNA: TGTGCCAGCAGCTTAGAGTTCGGGGCTACAGATACGCAGTATTTT. It encodes CASSLEFGATDTQYF.

This clonotype has just a few counts. The chain links TRBV13 to TRBJ1-2, with D unclear. This CDR3 contains 16 residues. V lost 5 bases to trimming and J lost 6 bases, with 22 bases between them. Per germline, CDR1 PRHDT and CDR2 FYEKMQ (reference sequence). CDR3 nucleotide sequence: TGTGCCAGCAGCCTAAGCTCTTCATCAGCCACGAATGGCTACACCTTC. Protein: CASSLSSSSATNGYTF.

This clonotype has a handful of counts. V is TRBV4-1 and J is TRBJ2-2; D is ambiguous. Germline-derived CDR1 and CDR2 are MGHRA and YSYEKL. The germline V and J ends were trimmed by 4 bases and 2 bases, with 5 bases remaining between them. The CDR3 totals 13 residues. The CDR3 nucleotides read TGCGCCAGCAGCCTTGACAACACCGGGGAGCTGTTTTTT. Its translation is CASSLDNTGELFF.